This TCR beta chain was sequenced during a study of T cells in Graves' hyperthyroidism and ophthalmopathy. Together with thyroid ultrasound, orbital computed tomography, serum thyroxine and TRAb, clinical symptoms were used for diagnoses. Authors of the study amplified TCR beta CDR3 regions from RNA transcripts. TCR CDR3 underwent first-round RT-PCR with the HTBI primer set. Each CDR3 protein gets one entry after TCRdb re-called the multiplex PCR reads with MiXCR. The repertoire holds approximately 700,000 distinct CDR3 sequences, with approximately 16% as singletons. Details on this clonotype: Its antigen is unidentified. The germline gene is not matched at one end of the junction; a read error may be the cause.

Overall study results and limits: From stable hyperthyroidism, ophthalmopathy was separated by a 13 V-J model. Among thyroid clonotypes expanded above 0.001, most also appeared in blood.

Germline CDR1 is MNHEY and CDR2 is SVGEGT. The CDR3 contains 16 residues. J is TRBJ2-1 and V is TRBV6-2 or TRBV6-3; D is perhaps TRBD1 or TRBD2 (6 bases each). Sequencing was done on a sample of blood. The TCR sequence derives from a young man with Graves' hyperthyroidism. In nucleotides, the CDR3 is TGTGCCAGCAGTTACTATTTGGGTAGGGGGGAAAATGGGCAGTTCTTC. It specifies CASSYYLGRGENGQFF.